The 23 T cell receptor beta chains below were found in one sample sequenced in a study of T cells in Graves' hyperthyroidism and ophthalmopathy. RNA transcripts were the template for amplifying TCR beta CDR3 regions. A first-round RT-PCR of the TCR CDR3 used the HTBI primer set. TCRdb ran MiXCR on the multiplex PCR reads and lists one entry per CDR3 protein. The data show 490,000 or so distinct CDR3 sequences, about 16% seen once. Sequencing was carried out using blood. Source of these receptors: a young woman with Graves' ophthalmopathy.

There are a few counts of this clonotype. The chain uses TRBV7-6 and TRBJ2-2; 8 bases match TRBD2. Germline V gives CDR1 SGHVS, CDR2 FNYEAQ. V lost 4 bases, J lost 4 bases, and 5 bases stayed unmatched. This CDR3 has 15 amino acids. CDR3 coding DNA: TGTGCCAGCAGCTCCGGGGGGGGCCGCACCGGGGAGCTGTTTTTT. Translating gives CASSSGGGRTGELFF.

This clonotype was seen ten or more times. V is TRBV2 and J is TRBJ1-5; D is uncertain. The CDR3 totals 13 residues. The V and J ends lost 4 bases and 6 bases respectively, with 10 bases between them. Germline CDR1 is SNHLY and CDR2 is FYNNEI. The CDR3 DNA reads TGTGCCAGCAGTGCAAACAACGGTCAGCCCCAGCATTTT. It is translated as CASSANNGQPQHF. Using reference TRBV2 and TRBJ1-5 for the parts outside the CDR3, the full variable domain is EPEVTQTPSHQVTQMGQEVILRCVPISNHLYFYWYRQILGQKVEFLVSFYNNEISEKSEIFDDQFSVERPDGSNFTLKIRSTKLEDSAMYFCASSANNGQPQHFGDGTRLSIL.

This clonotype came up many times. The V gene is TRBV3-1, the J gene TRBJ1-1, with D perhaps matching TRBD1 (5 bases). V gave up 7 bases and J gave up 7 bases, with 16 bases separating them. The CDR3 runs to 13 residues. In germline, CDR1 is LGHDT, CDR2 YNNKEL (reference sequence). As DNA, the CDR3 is TGTGCCAGCACCGGTGGGGCGCGAGGTGAAGCTTTCTTT. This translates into CASTGGARGEAFF.

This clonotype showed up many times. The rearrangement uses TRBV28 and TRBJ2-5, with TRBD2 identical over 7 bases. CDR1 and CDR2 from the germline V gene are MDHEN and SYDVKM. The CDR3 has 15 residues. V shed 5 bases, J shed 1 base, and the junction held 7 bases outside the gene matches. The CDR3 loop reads CASSPRAGVQETQYF. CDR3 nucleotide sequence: TGTGCCAGCAGTCCCCGCGCGGGGGTCCAAGAGACCCAGTACTTC. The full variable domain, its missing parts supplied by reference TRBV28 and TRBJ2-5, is DVKVTQSSRYLVKRTGEKVFLECVQDMDHENMFWYRQDPGLGLRLIYFSYDVKMKEKGDIPEGYSVSREKKERFSLILESASTNQTSMYLCASSPRAGVQETQYFGPGTRLLVL.

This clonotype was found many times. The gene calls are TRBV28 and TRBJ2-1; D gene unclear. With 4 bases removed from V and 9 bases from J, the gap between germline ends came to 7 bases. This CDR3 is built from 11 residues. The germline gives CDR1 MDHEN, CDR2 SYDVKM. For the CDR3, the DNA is TGTGCCAGCAGTTCCCATTCTGAGCAGTTCTTC. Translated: CASSSHSEQFF. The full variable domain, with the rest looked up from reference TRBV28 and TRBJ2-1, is DVKVTQSSRYLVKRTGEKVFLECVQDMDHENMFWYRQDPGLGLRLIYFSYDVKMKEKGDIPEGYSVSREKKERFSLILESASTNQTSMYLCASSSHSEQFFGPGTRLTVL.

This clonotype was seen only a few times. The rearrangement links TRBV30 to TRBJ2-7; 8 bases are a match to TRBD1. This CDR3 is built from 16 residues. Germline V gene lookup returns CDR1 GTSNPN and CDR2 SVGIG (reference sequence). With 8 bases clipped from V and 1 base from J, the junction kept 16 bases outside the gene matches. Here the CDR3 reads CASSPPPDRVSYEQYF. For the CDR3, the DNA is TGTGCCAGCAGTCCACCCCCGGACAGGGTGTCCTACGAGCAGTACTTC.

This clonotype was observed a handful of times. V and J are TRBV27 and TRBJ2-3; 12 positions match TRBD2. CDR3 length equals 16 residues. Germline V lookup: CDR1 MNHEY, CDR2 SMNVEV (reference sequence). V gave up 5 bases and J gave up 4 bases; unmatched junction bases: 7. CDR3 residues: CASSPLAGGPADTQYF. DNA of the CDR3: TGTGCCAGCAGTCCGCTAGCGGGAGGGCCTGCAGATACGCAGTATTTT.

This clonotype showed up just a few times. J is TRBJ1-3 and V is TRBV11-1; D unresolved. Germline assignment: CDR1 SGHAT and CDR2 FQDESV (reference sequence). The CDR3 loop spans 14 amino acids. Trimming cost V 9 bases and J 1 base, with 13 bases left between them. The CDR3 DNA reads TGTGCCAGTGGAGACCCTGGATCTGGAAACACCATATATTTT. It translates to CASGDPGSGNTIYF. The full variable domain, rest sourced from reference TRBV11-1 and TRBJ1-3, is EAEVAQSPRYKITEKSQAVAFWCDPISGHATLYWYRQILGQGPELLVQFQDESVVDDSQLPKDRFSAERLKGVDSTLKIQPAELGDSAMYLCASGDPGSGNTIYFGEGSWLTVV.

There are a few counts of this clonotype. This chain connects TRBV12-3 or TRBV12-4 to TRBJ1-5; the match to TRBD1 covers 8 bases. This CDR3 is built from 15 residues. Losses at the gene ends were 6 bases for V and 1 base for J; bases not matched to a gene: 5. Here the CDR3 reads CASSSDRESNQPQHF. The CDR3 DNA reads TGTGCCAGCAGCTCGGACAGGGAGAGCAATCAGCCCCAGCATTTT.

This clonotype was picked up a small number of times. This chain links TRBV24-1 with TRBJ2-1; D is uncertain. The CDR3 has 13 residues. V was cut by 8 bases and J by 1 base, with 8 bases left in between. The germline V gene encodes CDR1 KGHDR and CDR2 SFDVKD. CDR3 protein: CATIGGSYNEQFF. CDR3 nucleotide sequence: TGTGCCACCATTGGCGGTTCCTACAATGAGCAGTTCTTC.

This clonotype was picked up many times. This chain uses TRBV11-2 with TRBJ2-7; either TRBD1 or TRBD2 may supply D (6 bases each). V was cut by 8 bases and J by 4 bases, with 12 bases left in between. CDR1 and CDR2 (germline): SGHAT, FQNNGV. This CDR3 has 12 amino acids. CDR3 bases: TGTGCCAGCTTAGGGGGGCGGTACGAGCAGTACTTC. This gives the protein CASLGGRYEQYF. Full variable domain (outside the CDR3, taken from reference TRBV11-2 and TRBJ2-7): EAGVAQSPRYKIIEKRQSVAFWCNPISGHATLYWYQQILGQGPKLLIQFQNNGVVDDSQLPKDRFSAERLKGVDSTLKIQPAKLEDSAVYLCASLGGRYEQYFGPGTRLTVT.

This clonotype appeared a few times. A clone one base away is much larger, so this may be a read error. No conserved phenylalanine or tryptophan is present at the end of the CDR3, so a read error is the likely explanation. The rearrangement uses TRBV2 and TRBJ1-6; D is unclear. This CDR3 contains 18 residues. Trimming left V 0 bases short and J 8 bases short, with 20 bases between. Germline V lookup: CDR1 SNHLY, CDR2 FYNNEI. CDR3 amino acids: CASSEALLKDLSDSPLHL. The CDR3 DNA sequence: TGTGCCAGCAGTGAAGCCCTCTTAAAAGATCTATCGGATTCACCCCTCCACCTT.

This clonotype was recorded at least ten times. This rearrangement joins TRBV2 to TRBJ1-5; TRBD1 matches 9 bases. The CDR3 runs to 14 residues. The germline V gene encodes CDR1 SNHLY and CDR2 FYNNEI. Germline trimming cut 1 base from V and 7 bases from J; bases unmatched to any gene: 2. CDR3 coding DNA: TGTGCCAGCAGTGAAGTACAGGGGGCCCAGCCCCAGCATTTT. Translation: CASSEVQGAQPQHF.

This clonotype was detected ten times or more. The CDR3 protein is CASSLTSGRDTGELFF. The DNA for the CDR3 is TGTGCCAGCAGCTTGACTAGCGGGAGGGACACCGGGGAGCTGTTTTTT. The chain carries TRBV5-5 and TRBJ2-2, with 13 bases fitting TRBD2. V lost 1 base and J lost 3; bases outside the gene matches: 0. Germline CDR1 and CDR2: SGHKS and YYEKEE (reference sequence). The CDR3 spans 16 residues.

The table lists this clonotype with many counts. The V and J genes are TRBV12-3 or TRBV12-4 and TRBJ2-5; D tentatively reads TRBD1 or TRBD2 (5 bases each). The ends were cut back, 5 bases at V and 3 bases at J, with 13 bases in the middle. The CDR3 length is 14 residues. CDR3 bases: TGTGCCAGCAGTCGTGGGACGGCAGAAGAGACCCAGTACTTC. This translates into CASSRGTAEETQYF.

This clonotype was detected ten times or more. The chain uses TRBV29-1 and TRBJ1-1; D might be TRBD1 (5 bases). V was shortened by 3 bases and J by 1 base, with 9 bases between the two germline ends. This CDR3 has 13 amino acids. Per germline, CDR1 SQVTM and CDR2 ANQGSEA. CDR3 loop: CSVEIGTNTEAFF. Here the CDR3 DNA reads TGCAGCGTTGAGATAGGGACGAACACTGAAGCTTTCTTT.

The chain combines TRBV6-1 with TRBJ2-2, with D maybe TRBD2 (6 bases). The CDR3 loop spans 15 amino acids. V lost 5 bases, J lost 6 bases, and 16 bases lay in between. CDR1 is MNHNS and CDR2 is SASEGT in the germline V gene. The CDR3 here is CASSPTSIFAGELFF. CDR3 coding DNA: TGTGCCAGCAGTCCTACTAGCATATTTGCCGGGGAGCTGTTTTTT.

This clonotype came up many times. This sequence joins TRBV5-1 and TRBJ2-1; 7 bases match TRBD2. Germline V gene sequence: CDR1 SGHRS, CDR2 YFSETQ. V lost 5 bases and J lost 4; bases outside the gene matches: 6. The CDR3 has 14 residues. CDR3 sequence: CASSEASGYNEQFF. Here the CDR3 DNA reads TGCGCCAGCAGTGAGGCTAGCGGATACAATGAGCAGTTCTTC.

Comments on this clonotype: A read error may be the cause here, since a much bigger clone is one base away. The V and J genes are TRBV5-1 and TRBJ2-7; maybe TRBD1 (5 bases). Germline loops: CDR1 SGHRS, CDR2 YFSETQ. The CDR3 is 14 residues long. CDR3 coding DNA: TGCGCCAGCAGCTTACAGGCTTCCACCTACAAGCAGTACTTC. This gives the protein CASSLQASTYKQYF.

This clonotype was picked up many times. The CDR3 coding sequence is TGTGCCAGCAGCCTCGTCCCCGGGGCCACCAATGAGCAGTTCTTC. Translated: CASSLVPGATNEQFF. This chain links TRBV3-1 with TRBJ2-1; TRBD1 or TRBD2 may be the D gene (5 bases each). The CDR3 is 15 amino acids. V was cut by 4 bases and J by 6 bases, with 16 bases left in between. Germline V gene lookup returns CDR1 LGHDT and CDR2 YNNKEL (reference sequence).

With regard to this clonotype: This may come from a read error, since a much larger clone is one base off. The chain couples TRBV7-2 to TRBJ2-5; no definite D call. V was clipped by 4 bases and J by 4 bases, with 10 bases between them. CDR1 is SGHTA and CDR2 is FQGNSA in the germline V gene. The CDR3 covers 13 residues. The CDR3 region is CASSSAHAETQYF. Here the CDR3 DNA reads TGTGCCAGCAGCTCAGCACATGCAGAGACCCAGTACTTC.

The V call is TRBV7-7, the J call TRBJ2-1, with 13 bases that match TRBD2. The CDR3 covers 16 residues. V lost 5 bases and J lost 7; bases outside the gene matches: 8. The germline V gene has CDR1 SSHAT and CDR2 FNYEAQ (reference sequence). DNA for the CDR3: TGTGCCAGCAGCCAAGGACTAGCGGGAGCGGGGAATGAGCAGTTCTTC. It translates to CASSQGLAGAGNEQFF. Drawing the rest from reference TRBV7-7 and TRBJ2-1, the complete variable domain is GAGVSQSPRYKVTKRGQDVTLRCDPISSHATLYWYQQALGQGPEFLTYFNYEAQPDKSGLPSDRFSAERPEGSISTLTIQRTEQRDSAMYRCASSQGLAGAGNEQFFGPGTRLTVL.

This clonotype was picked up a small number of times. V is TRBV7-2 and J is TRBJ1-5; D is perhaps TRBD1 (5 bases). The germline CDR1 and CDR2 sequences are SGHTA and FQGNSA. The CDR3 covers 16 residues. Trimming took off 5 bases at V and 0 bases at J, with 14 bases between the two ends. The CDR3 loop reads CASSQTGGISNQPQHF. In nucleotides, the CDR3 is TGTGCCAGCAGCCAAACAGGAGGAATTAGCAATCAGCCCCAGCATTTT.